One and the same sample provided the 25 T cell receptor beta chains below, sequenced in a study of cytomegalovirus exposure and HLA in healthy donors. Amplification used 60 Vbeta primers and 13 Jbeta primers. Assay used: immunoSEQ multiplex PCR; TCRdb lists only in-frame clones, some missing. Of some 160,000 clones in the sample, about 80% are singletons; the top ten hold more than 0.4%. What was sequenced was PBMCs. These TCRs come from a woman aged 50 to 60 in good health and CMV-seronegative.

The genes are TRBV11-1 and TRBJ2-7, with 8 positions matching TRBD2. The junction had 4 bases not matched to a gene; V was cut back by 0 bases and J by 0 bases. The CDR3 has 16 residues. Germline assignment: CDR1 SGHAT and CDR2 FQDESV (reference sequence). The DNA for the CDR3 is TGTGCCAGCAGCTTAGCGAGCGGGGGCCTCTCCTACGAGCAGTACTTC. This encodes CASSLASGGLSYEQYF. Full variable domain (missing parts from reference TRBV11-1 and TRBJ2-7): EAEVAQSPRYKITEKSQAVAFWCDPISGHATLYWYRQILGQGPELLVQFQDESVVDDSQLPKDRFSAERLKGVDSTLKIQPAELGDSAMYLCASSLASGGLSYEQYFGPGTRLTVT.

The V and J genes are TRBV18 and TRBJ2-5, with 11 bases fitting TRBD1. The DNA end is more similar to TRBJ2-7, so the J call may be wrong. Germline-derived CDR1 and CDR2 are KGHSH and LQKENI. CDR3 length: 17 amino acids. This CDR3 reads CASSPNPGTGGNYEQYF. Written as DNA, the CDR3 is TGTGCCAGCTCACCGAACCCCGGGACAGGGGGGAACTACGAGCAGTACTTC.

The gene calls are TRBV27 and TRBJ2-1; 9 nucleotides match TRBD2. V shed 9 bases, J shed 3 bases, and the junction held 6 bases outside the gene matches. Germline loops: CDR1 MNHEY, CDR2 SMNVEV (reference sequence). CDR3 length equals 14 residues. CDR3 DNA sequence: TGTGCCAGTAGTATAGCGGGAGTCTACAATGAGCAGTTCTTC. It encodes CASSIAGVYNEQFF.

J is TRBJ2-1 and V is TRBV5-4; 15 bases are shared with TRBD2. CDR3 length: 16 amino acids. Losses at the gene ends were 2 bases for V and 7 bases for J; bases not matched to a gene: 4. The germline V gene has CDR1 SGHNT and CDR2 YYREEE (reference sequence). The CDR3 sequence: CASSFPGLAGGNEQFF. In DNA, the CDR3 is TGTGCCAGCAGCTTTCCGGGACTAGCGGGGGGTAATGAGCAGTTCTTC.

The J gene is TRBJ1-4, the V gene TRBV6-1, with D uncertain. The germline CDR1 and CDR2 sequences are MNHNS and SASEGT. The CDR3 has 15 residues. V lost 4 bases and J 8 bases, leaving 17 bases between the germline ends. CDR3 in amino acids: CASSAEFGAGEKLFF. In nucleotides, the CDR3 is TGTGCCAGCAGTGCCGAGTTTGGTGCGGGAGAAAAACTGTTTTTT.

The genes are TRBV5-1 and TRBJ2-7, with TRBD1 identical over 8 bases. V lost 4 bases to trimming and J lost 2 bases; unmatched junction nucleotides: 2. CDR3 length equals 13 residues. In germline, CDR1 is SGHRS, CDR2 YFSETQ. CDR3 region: CASSAGQAYEQYF. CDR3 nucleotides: TGCGCCAGCAGCGCGGGACAGGCCTACGAGCAGTACTTC.

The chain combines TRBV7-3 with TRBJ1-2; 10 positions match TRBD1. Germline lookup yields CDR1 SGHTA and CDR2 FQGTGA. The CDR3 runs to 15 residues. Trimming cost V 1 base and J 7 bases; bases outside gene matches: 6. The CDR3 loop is CASSLNGDRGGGYTF. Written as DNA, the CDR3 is TGTGCCAGCAGCTTAAACGGGGACAGGGGCGGTGGCTACACCTTC. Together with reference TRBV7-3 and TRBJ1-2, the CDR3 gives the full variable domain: GAGVSQTPSNKVTEKGKYVELRCDPISGHTALYWYRQSLGQGPEFLIYFQGTGAADDSGLPNDRFFAVRPEGSVSTLKIQRTERGDSAVYLCASSLNGDRGGGYTFGSGTRLTVV.

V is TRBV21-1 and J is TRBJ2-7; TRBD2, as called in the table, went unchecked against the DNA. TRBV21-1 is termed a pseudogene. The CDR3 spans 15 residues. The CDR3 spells CASSNGRLAGYEQYF. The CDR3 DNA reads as TGTGCCAGCAGCAATGGGCGACTAGCGGGCTACGAGCAGTACTTC.

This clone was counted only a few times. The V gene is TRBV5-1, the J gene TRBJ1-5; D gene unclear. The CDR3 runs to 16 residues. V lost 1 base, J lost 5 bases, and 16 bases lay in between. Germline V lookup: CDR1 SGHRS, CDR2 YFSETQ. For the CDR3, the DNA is TGCGCCAGCAGCTTGAAACCACGGGGTATGGATCAGCCCCAGCATTTT. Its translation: CASSLKPRGMDQPQHF.

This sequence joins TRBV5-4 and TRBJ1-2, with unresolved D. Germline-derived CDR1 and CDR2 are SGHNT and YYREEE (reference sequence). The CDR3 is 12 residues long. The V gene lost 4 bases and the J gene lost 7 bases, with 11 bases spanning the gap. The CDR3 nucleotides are TGTGCCAGCAGCGCCCAGTGGAGTGGCTACACCTTC. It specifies CASSAQWSGYTF.

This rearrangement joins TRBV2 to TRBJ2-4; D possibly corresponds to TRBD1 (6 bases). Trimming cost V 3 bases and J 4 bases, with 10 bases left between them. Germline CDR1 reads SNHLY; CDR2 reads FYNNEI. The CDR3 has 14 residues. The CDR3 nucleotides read TGTGCCAGCAGTGATAACAGGGAGAAAAACATTCAGTACTTC. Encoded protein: CASSDNREKNIQYF.

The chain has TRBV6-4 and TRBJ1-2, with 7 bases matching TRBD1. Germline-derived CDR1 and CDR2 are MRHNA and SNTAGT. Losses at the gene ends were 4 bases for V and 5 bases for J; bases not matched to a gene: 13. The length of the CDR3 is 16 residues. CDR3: CASSAVSGTAFYGYTF. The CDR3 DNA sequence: TGTGCCAGCAGTGCCGTCTCGGGGACAGCATTTTATGGCTACACCTTC.

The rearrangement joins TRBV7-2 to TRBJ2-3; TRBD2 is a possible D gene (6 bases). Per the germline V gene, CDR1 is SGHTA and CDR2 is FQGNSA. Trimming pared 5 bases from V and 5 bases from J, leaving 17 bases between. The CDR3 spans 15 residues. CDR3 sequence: CASSLGRIRQDTQYF. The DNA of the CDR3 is TGTGCCAGCAGCCTGGGGAGGATTAGGCAAGATACGCAGTATTTT.

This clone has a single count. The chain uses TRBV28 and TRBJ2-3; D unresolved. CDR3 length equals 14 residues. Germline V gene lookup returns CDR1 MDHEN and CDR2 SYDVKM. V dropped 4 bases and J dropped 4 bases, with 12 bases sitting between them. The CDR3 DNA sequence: TGTGCCAGCAGTTCGCCTCTATATGCAGATACGCAGTATTTT. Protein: CASSSPLYADTQYF.

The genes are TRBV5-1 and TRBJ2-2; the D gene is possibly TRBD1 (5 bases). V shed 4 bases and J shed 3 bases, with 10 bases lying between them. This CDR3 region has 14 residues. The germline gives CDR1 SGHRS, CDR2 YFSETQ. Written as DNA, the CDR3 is TGCGCCAGCAGCAGGGGTCCCGACACCGGGGAGCTGTTTTTT. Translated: CASSRGPDTGELFF. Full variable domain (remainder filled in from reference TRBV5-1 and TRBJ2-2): KAGVTQTPRYLIKTRGQQVTLSCSPISGHRSVSWYQQTPGQGLQFLFEYFSETQRNKGNFPGRFSGRQFSNSRSEMNVSTLELGDSALYLCASSRGPDTGELFFGEGSRLTVL.

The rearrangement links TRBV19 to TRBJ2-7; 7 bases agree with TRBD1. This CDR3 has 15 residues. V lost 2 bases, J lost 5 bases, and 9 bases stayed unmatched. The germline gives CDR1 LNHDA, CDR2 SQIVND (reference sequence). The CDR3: CASSISTGAWNEQYF. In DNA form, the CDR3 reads TGTGCCAGTAGTATATCAACAGGGGCCTGGAACGAGCAGTACTTC.

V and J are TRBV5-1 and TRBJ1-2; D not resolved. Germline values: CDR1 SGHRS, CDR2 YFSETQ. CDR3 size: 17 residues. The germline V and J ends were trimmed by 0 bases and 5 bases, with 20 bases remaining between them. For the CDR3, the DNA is TGCGCCAGCAGCTTGGAGGCCCTCGGAGGGTCGGGGTATGGCTACACCTTC. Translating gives CASSLEALGGSGYGYTF.

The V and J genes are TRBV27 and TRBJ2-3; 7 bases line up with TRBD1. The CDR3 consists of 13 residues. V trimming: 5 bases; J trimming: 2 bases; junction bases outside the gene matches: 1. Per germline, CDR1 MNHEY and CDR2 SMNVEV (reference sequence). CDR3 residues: CASSGTATDTQYF. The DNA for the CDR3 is TGTGCCAGCAGTGGGACAGCCACAGATACGCAGTATTTT.

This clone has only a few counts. The DNA of the CDR3 is TGTGCCAGCAGCGATACCGGGACAGGGGCGGCTGAGACCCAGTACTTC. It specifies CASSDTGTGAAETQYF. The chain recombines TRBV6-6 with TRBJ2-5; TRBD1 matches at 10 bases. The trim removed 6 bases at V and 5 bases at J, leaving 12 bases unmatched. Per germline, CDR1 MNHNY and CDR2 SVGAGI (reference sequence). CDR3 length: 16 residues.

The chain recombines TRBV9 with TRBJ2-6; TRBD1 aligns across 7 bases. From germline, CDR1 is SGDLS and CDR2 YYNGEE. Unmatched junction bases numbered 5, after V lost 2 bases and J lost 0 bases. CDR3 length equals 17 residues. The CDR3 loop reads CASSVRDSASGANVLTF. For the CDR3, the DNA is TGTGCCAGCAGCGTGAGGGACAGTGCCTCTGGGGCCAACGTCCTGACTTTC.

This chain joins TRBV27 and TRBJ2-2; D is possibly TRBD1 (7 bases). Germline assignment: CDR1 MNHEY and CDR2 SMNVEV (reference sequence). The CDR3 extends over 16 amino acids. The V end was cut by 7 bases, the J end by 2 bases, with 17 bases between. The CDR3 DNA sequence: TGTGCCAGCACCAAACCGGAGGGGGCAAACACCGGGGAGCTGTTTTTT. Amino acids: CASTKPEGANTGELFF.

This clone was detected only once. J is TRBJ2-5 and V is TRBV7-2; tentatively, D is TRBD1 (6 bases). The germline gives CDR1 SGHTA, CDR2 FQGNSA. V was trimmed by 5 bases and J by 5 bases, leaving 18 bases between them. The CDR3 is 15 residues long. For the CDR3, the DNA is TGTGCCAGCAGCCTTACGTCAGGGGCAAGTGAGACCCAGTACTTC. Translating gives CASSLTSGASETQYF.

CDR3 nucleotide sequence: TGTGCCAGCAGTCGGACAGGGGTCAATCAGCCCCAGCATTTT. It yields the protein CASSRTGVNQPQHF. The chain uses TRBV28 and TRBJ1-5; TRBD1 matches 9 bases. CDR3 size: 14 residues. CDR1 and CDR2 (germline): MDHEN, SYDVKM. Losses at the gene ends were 5 bases for V and 3 bases for J; bases not matched to a gene: 2.

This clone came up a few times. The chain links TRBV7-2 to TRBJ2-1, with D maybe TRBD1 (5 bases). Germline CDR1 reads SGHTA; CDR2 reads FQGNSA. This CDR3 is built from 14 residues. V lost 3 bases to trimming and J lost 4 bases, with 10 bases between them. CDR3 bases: TGTGCCAGCAGCTTTCCAGGGTCTTACAATGAGCAGTTCTTC. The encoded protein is CASSFPGSYNEQFF.

DNA for the CDR3: TGTGCCAGCAGTTCAAGACTAGCGGGGGGACAAGAGACCCAGTACTTC. This translates into CASSSRLAGGQETQYF. J is TRBJ2-5 and V is TRBV6-5, with 13 bases identical to TRBD2. The CDR3 loop spans 16 amino acids. The germline V gene encodes CDR1 MNHEY and CDR2 SVGAGI. Trimming cost V 4 bases and J 2 bases; bases outside gene matches: 4.